This record covers a single T cell receptor (beta chain). RNA was extracted with the RNeasy kit, and a quantity of about 0.45 to 1 ug was reverse transcribed using random hexamers. Amplification of TCR beta CDR3 across 54 Vbeta and 13 Jbeta was performed with immunoSEQ multiplex PCR. MiXCR was run by TCRdb on the immunoSEQ multiplex PCR reads, yielding one entry per CDR3 protein. In the table there are 120,000 to 150,000 distinct CDR3 sequences, 94% of which are singletons. This sample was included in a study of CD8 T cells in Susac syndrome. Per germline, CDR1 SGDLS and CDR2 YYNGEE. This CDR3 has 16 amino acids. V was trimmed by 0 bases and J by 1 base, leaving 11 bases between them.

This chain links TRBV9 with TRBJ2-1; no clear D. This receptor was taken from a human donor in good health. Sequencing was performed on CD4+ T cells from PBMCs. CDR3 sequence: CASSVGTLGSYNEQFF. CDR3 coding DNA: TGTGCCAGCAGCGTAGGGACCCTGGGGTCCTACAATGAGCAGTTCTTC.